These 32 T cell receptor beta chains were all obtained from the same sample, sequenced in a study of CD8 T cells in Susac syndrome. Roughly 0.45 to 1 ug RNA was reverse transcribed with random hexamers. Each CDR3 protein gets one entry after TCRdb re-called the immunoSEQ multiplex PCR reads with MiXCR. The sample comprises some 130,000 distinct CDR3 sequences, less than 95% of which are singletons, and around 0.13% rests with the top ten. Sample: CD4+ T cells from PBMCs. All receptors derive from a human donor with multiple sclerosis.

This clonotype was detected once. The chain employs TRBV3-1 and TRBJ2-3; no reliable D call. Germline V CDR1 and CDR2: LGHDT, YNNKEL (reference sequence). The CDR3 contains 12 residues. Trimming cost V 1 base and J 6 bases, with 5 bases left between them. The CDR3 DNA sequence: TGTGCCAGCAGCCAAGTCGACGATACGCAGTATTTT. This codes for CASSQVDDTQYF.

The rearrangement joins TRBV5-4 to TRBJ2-7; D unresolved. The CDR3 runs 14 residues. V was cut by 0 bases and J by 2 bases, with 9 bases left in between. Germline loops: CDR1 SGHNT, CDR2 YYREEE (reference sequence). CDR3 nucleotides: TGTGCCAGCAGCTTGGACTGGACCACCTACGAGCAGTACTTC. Amino acid sequence: CASSLDWTTYEQYF.

J is TRBJ1-2 and V is TRBV5-1, with D uncertain. Germline V lookup: CDR1 SGHRS, CDR2 YFSETQ. This CDR3 is 13 amino acids long. Trimming shortened V by 0 bases and J by 6 bases, and 9 bases separated the two germline ends. DNA for the CDR3: TGCGCCAGCAGCTTGGATGGGGTCGATGGCTACACCTTC. Its translation: CASSLDGVDGYTF.

The chain is built from TRBV7-9 and TRBJ2-3, with 7 bases fitting TRBD2. The germline V gene has CDR1 SEHNR and CDR2 FQNEAQ (reference sequence). With 4 bases clipped from V and 3 bases from J, the junction kept 13 bases outside the gene matches. The CDR3 covers 17 residues. The CDR3 coding sequence is TGTGCCAGCAGCTCGGGAGGCCTGGCAGGAAAAACAGATACGCAGTATTTT. Amino acid sequence: CASSSGGLAGKTDTQYF.

The gene calls are TRBV18 and TRBJ2-7; D unclear. Between the trimmed V and J ends, which lost 3 bases and 4 bases, there was a span of 7 bases. The CDR3 is made up of 12 amino acids. Germline lookup yields CDR1 KGHSH and CDR2 LQKENI. Here the CDR3 reads CASSPSRYEQYF. The CDR3, as DNA: TGTGCCAGCTCACCGAGTAGGTACGAGCAGTACTTC.

The chain carries TRBV5-4 and TRBJ2-3; D is unresolved. CDR3 length equals 15 residues. Trimming took 3 bases from V and 1 from J, leaving 12 bases between them. The germline V gene encodes CDR1 SGHNT and CDR2 YYREEE (reference sequence). The CDR3 coding sequence is TGTGCCAGCAGCTCTCAGGCACCTCGCACAGATACGCAGTATTTT. Translated, it gives CASSSQAPRTDTQYF.

The V gene is TRBV30, the J gene TRBJ2-5, with a weak D call TRBD2 (6 bases). The CDR3 covers 15 residues. V gave up 2 bases and J gave up 5 bases, with 18 bases separating them. Germline assignment: CDR1 GTSNPN and CDR2 SVGIG (reference sequence). The CDR3 coding sequence is TGTGCCTGGAGTCCTCGGAGGGGAGGATGGGAGACCCAGTACTTC. It yields the protein CAWSPRRGGWETQYF.

The chain is built from TRBV15 and TRBJ1-4, with TRBD1 matching 9 bases. J was trimmed by 0 bases and V by 2 bases; bases with no gene match: 1. The CDR3 runs to 16 residues. The V gene's germline CDR1 is LNHNV and CDR2 YYDKDF (reference sequence). CDR3 sequence reads: CATSRRDRATNEKLFF. The CDR3 DNA follows: TGTGCCACCAGCAGACGGGACAGGGCAACTAATGAAAAACTGTTTTTT.

The chain carries TRBV9 and TRBJ1-2; 7 positions match TRBD1. This CDR3 has 14 residues. Germline CDR1 and CDR2: SGDLS and YYNGEE. The V gene end was trimmed by 1 base and the J gene end by 4 bases; junction bases not matched to a gene: 4. CDR3: CASSVQGESYGYTF. The CDR3 DNA follows: TGTGCCAGCAGCGTACAGGGGGAGAGCTATGGCTACACCTTC.

This clonotype was seen a single time. The chain joins TRBV19 to TRBJ2-2; a weak D match, TRBD1 (6 bases). V shed 6 bases and J shed 4 bases, with 12 bases lying between them. The CDR3 totals 14 residues. Germline CDR1 reads LNHDA; CDR2 reads SQIVND (reference sequence). The CDR3 region is CASSGQSSTGELFF. The CDR3 nucleotides read TGTGCCAGTAGCGGACAGTCGAGCACCGGGGAGCTGTTTTTT.

The chain employs TRBV5-1 and TRBJ2-3; 12 bases match TRBD2. V trimming: 0 bases; J trimming: 6 bases; junction bases outside the gene matches: 5. The CDR3 sequence is 16 residues long. Per the germline V gene, CDR1 is SGHRS and CDR2 is YFSETQ. CDR3 DNA: TGCGCCAGCAGCTTGGGTCCTAGCGGGAGGGCGGATACGCAGTATTTT. Residues: CASSLGPSGRADTQYF.

The chain joins TRBV14 to TRBJ1-1; D gene unclear. Germline CDR1 is SGHDN and CDR2 is FVKESK. The ends were cut back, 0 bases at V and 1 base at J, with 6 bases in the middle. The CDR3 runs to 14 residues. The CDR3 nucleotides read TGTGCCAGCAGCCAAGACACTTGGAACACTGAAGCTTTCTTT. It encodes CASSQDTWNTEAFF.

The J gene is TRBJ2-1, the V gene TRBV6-1; the D gene is possibly TRBD2 (5 bases). CDR1 is MNHNS and CDR2 is SASEGT in the germline V gene. V gave up 2 bases and J gave up 6 bases, with 11 bases separating them. This CDR3 contains 14 residues. The CDR3 protein is CASSEYGRGNEQFF. The CDR3 nucleotides are TGTGCCAGCAGTGAATACGGACGGGGCAATGAGCAGTTCTTC.

This clonotype was detected only once. The rearrangement links TRBV20-1 to TRBJ2-7, with no clear D. CDR3 length equals 11 residues. Germline V gives CDR1 DFQATT, CDR2 SNEGSKA (reference sequence). V gave up 3 bases and J gave up 5 bases, with 8 bases separating them. The CDR3 DNA reads as TGCAGTGCTAGCATTGGGAACGAGCAGTACTTC. Amino acid sequence: CSASIGNEQYF.

The chain couples TRBV5-4 to TRBJ2-5, with TRBD1 matching 8 bases. Trimming cost V 4 bases and J 5 bases; bases outside gene matches: 10. Per the germline V gene, CDR1 is SGHNT and CDR2 is YYREEE (reference sequence). This CDR3 contains 15 residues. In DNA, the CDR3 is TGTGCCAGCAGCCCCGGACAGGGAGTATGGGAGACCCAGTACTTC. Its translation is CASSPGQGVWETQYF.

J is TRBJ1-5 and V is TRBV21-1; TRBD1 is taken as the D call from the table, unchecked against the DNA. TRBV21-1 is termed a pseudogene. The CDR3 is made up of 17 amino acids. The CDR3 loop is CASSEPFTGDNYQPQHF. For the CDR3, the DNA is TGTGCCAGCAGCGAACCCTTCACAGGGGATAACTATCAGCCCCAGCATTTT.

The chain has TRBV12-3 or TRBV12-4 and TRBJ2-7; D is perhaps TRBD2 (6 bases). Trimming removed 7 bases at V and 3 bases at J, with 16 bases between. The CDR3 is made up of 14 amino acids. The DNA of the CDR3 is TGTGCCAGCACCCCGCGGGATGGTTACTACGAGCAGTACTTC. This gives the protein CASTPRDGYYEQYF.

The J gene is TRBJ2-3, the V gene TRBV5-6, with TRBD1 matching 9 bases. Per germline, CDR1 SGHDT and CDR2 YYEEEE. The J segment lost 1 base and the V segment lost 6 bases, leaving 3 bases of the junction unmatched. The CDR3 runs to 14 residues. CDR3 protein: CASNRGLGTDTQYF. The DNA of the CDR3 is TGTGCCAGCAACAGGGGGCTTGGCACAGATACGCAGTATTTT. The full variable domain, completed using reference TRBV5-6 and TRBJ2-3, is DAGVTQSPTHLIKTRGQQVTLRCSPKSGHDTVSWYQQALGQGPQFIFQYYEEEERQRGNFPDRFSGHQFPNYSSELNVNALLLGDSALYLCASNRGLGTDTQYFGPGTRLTVL.

V is TRBV7-2 and J is TRBJ1-2, with unresolved D. This CDR3 has 14 residues. Germline V CDR1 and CDR2: SGHTA, FQGNSA. Trimming stripped 7 bases from V and 4 bases from J, with 16 bases between. The CDR3 DNA reads as TGTGCCAGCAACCCCGGGCGCAGGACCTATGGCTACACCTTC. This translates into CASNPGRRTYGYTF.

This clonotype was recorded a few times. The chain has TRBV12-3 or TRBV12-4 and TRBJ2-3; D not certain. Trimming took 3 bases from V and 1 from J, leaving 11 bases between them. This CDR3 comprises 15 residues. The CDR3, as DNA: TGTGCCAGCAGTTTTCCCTCTTCTGGCACAGATACGCAGTATTTT. This translates into CASSFPSSGTDTQYF.

The chain couples TRBV2 to TRBJ1-2; the D is unclear. The CDR3 totals 12 residues. Germline V lookup: CDR1 SNHLY, CDR2 FYNNEI. Trimming stripped 6 bases from V and 3 bases from J, with 8 bases between. Written as DNA, the CDR3 is TGTGCCAGCAGACGGGAAGACTATGGCTACACCTTC. This gives the protein CASRREDYGYTF. Based on the CDR3 plus reference TRBV2 and TRBJ1-2, the full variable domain is EPEVTQTPSHQVTQMGQEVILRCVPISNHLYFYWYRQILGQKVEFLVSFYNNEISEKSEIFDDQFSVERPDGSNFTLKIRSTKLEDSAMYFCASRREDYGYTFGSGTRLTVV.

The chain employs TRBV18 and TRBJ2-7; a possible D gene is TRBD1 (6 bases). V shed 5 bases and J shed 3 bases, with 14 bases lying between them. Germline V gives CDR1 KGHSH, CDR2 LQKENI. The CDR3 is 14 residues long. This CDR3 is CASSSVGQSYEQYF. The CDR3 DNA sequence: TGTGCCAGCTCATCCGTGGGACAAAGCTACGAGCAGTACTTC.

The chain combines TRBV27 with TRBJ2-6, with a possible D match to TRBD2 (6 bases). V was cut by 3 bases and J by 1 base, with 19 bases left in between. This CDR3 spans 19 amino acids. Germline V gene data show CDR1 as MNHEY and CDR2 as SMNVEV (reference sequence). As DNA, the CDR3 is TGTGCCAGCAGTTTCTTCAATGGGGGAGGTACTTCTGGGGCCAACGTCCTGACTTTC. It encodes CASSFFNGGGTSGANVLTF.

The chain links TRBV20-1 to TRBJ1-1; 7 nucleotides match TRBD1. The V segment lost 5 bases and the J segment 6 bases; nucleotides outside the gene matches: 12. This CDR3 spans 14 amino acids. From germline, CDR1 is DFQATT and CDR2 SNEGSKA (reference sequence). The CDR3 loop is CSAPGQGGLAEAFF. CDR3 in DNA: TGCAGTGCTCCGGGCCAGGGGGGTTTGGCTGAAGCTTTCTTT.

The chain joins TRBV7-8 to TRBJ2-1; TRBD2 matches at 13 bases. CDR3 length: 17 amino acids. Trimming took 5 bases from V and 0 from J; bases not matched to a gene: 4. Germline V gene lookup returns CDR1 SGHVS and CDR2 FQNEAQ. The CDR3 is CASSRTSGGLSYNEQFF. Written as DNA, the CDR3 is TGTGCCAGCAGCCGGACTAGCGGGGGACTCTCCTACAATGAGCAGTTCTTC.

The V call is TRBV2, the J call TRBJ1-4; D uncertain. The CDR3 covers 14 residues. The V gene lost 3 bases and the J gene lost 5 bases, with 10 bases spanning the gap. CDR1 and CDR2 from the germline V gene are SNHLY and FYNNEI. This CDR3 reads CASSDQTINEKLFF. The CDR3 DNA reads as TGTGCCAGCAGTGACCAGACCATCAATGAAAAACTGTTTTTT.

The genes are TRBV5-1 and TRBJ2-3; D is undetermined. In germline, CDR1 is SGHRS, CDR2 YFSETQ. Trimming left V 2 bases short and J 2 bases short, with 6 bases between. CDR3 length: 13 amino acids. CDR3: CASSLRLTDTQYF. CDR3 bases: TGCGCCAGCAGCTTAAGACTCACAGATACGCAGTATTTT.

V usage is TRBV10-3 and J usage is TRBJ1-5; D not certain. V was trimmed by 4 bases and J by 6 bases, leaving 7 bases between them. The CDR3 runs to 12 residues. Germline V gene lookup returns CDR1 ENHRY and CDR2 SYGVKD. CDR3: CAISGQAQPQHF. The DNA for the CDR3 is TGTGCCATCAGTGGGCAGGCTCAGCCCCAGCATTTT.

The J gene is TRBJ1-2, the V gene TRBV29-1; D unresolved. This CDR3 is 12 amino acids long. In germline, CDR1 is SQVTM, CDR2 ANQGSEA. V dropped 3 bases and J dropped 4 bases, with 9 bases sitting between them. In DNA form, the CDR3 reads TGCAGCGTTGAGCGGCCAGGCTATGGCTACACCTTC. Translated: CSVERPGYGYTF.

V is TRBV19 and J is TRBJ2-6; D unclear. This CDR3 region has 16 residues. From germline, CDR1 is LNHDA and CDR2 SQIVND (reference sequence). The germline V and J ends were trimmed by 5 bases and 0 bases, with 11 bases remaining between them. CDR3 region: CASSFYGDSGANVLTF. DNA for the CDR3: TGTGCCAGTAGTTTCTATGGGGACTCTGGGGCCAACGTCCTGACTTTC.

This clonotype was seen a handful of times. The rearrangement joins TRBV12-3 or TRBV12-4 to TRBJ2-5; D unclear. Trimming removed 5 bases at V and 3 bases at J, with 4 bases between. This CDR3 contains 11 residues. CDR3 DNA: TGTGCCAGCAGTCAGGAAGAGACCCAGTACTTC. Translation: CASSQEETQYF.

This clonotype was counted between two and nine times. The chain couples TRBV2 to TRBJ2-7, with TRBD1 matching 7 bases. V was pared by 8 bases and J by 5 bases, with 9 bases of the junction left unmatched. The CDR3 sequence is 13 residues long. In germline, CDR1 is SNHLY, CDR2 FYNNEI. CDR3 in DNA: TGTGCCAGCTCTGAACAGGGGTTTAACGAGCAGTACTTC. Amino acid sequence: CASSEQGFNEQYF.